Listed here is a single T cell receptor beta chain. Assay used: immunoSEQ multiplex PCR; TCRdb lists only in-frame clones, some missing. This sample has some 120,000 clones, with 85% to 90% found just once. Germline assignment: CDR1 MNHEY and CDR2 SMNVEV (reference sequence). V was trimmed by 0 bases and J by 4 bases, leaving 9 bases between them. This CDR3 contains 14 residues. This specimen comes from a study of blood T cell repertoires in COVID-19. Study context: Sources were T cells, B-cell-depleted T cells, or PBMCs; the material itself was cDNA or gDNA.

The chain employs TRBV27 and TRBJ1-2; D gene unclear. The receptor was derived from a man in his fifties or sixties with acute or convalescent COVID-19. Sequenced material: peripheral blood. In nucleotides, the CDR3 is TGTGCCAGCAGTTTATCTGGGCCTGGCTATGGCTACACCTTC. This encodes CASSLSGPGYGYTF.